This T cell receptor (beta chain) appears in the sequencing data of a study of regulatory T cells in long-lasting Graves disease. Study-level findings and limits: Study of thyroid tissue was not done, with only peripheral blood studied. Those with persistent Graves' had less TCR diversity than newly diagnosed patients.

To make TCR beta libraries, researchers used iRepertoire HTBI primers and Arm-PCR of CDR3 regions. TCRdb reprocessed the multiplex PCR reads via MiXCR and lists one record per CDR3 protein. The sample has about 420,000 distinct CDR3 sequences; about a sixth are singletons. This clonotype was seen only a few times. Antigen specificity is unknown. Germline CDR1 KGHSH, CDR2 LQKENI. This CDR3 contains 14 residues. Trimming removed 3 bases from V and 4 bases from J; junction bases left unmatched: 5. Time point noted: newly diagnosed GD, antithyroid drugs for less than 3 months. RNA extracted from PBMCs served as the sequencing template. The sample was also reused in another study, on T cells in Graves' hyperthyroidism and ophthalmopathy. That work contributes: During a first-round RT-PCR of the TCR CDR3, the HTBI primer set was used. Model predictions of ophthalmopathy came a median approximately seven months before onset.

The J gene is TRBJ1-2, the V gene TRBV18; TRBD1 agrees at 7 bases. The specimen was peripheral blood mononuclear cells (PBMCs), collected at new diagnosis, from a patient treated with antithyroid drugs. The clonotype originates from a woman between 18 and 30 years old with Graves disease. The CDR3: CASSPTGDGYGYTF. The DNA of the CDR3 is TGTGCCAGCTCACCTACAGGGGACGGCTATGGCTACACCTTC.